This entry is about one T cell receptor (beta chain). These data originate in a study of shared clonotypes between healthy human individuals. This CDR3 has 14 residues. Trimming at V came to 4 bases and at J to 5 bases, leaving 6 bases not matched to a gene. Germline V gene lookup returns CDR1 SGDLS and CDR2 YYNGEE. Only in-frame clones appear in the TCRdb table, and some are missing; sequencing was by immunoSEQ multiplex PCR. In the table there are about 580,000 clones, nearly 98% of which are singletons. Naive CD8 cells were CD45RO-negative, positively selected for CCR7, excluding terminally differentiated effector memory CD45RA+ cells.

Sequenced input: naive CD8+ T cells sorted from blood. This chain uses TRBV9 with TRBJ2-4; 7 bases are shared with TRBD2. The clonotype originates from a man aged 25 to 40 in good health. Here the CDR3 reads CASSPGGRENIQYF. The CDR3 coding sequence is TGTGCCAGCAGCCCCGGGGGGAGGGAAAACATTCAGTACTTC.